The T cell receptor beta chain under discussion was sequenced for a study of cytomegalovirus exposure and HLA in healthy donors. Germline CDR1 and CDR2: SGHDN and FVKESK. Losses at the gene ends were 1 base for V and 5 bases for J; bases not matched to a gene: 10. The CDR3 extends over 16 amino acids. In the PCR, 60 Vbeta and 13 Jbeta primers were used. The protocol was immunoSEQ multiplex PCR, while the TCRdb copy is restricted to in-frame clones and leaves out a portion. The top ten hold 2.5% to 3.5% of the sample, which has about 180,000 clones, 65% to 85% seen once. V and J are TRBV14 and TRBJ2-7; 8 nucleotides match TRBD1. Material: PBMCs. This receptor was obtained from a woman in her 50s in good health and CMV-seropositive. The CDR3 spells CASSQGAGQVLNEQYF. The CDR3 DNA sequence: TGTGCCAGCAGCCAAGGTGCGGGACAGGTACTCAACGAGCAGTACTTC. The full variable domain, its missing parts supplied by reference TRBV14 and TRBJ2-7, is EAGVTQFPSHSVIEKGQTVTLRCDPISGHDNLYWYRRVMGKEIKFLLHFVKESKQDESGMPNNRFLAERTGGTYSTLKVQPAELEDSGVYFCASSQGAGQVLNEQYFGPGTRLTVT.